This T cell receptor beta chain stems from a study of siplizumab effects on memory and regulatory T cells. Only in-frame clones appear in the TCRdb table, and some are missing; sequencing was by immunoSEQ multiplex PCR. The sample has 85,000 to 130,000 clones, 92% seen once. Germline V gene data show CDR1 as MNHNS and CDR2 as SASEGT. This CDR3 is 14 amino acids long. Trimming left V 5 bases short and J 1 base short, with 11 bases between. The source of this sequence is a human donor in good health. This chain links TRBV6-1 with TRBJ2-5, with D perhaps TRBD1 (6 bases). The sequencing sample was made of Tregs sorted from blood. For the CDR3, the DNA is TGTGCCAGCAGTCCACTCAGGGGCCAAGAGACCCAGTACTTC. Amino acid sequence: CASSPLRGQETQYF.